This TCR beta chain was found in a study of beta chain features in type 1 diabetes. A few counts support this clone. Its antigen is as yet unknown. Germline CDR1 SGHVS, CDR2 FQNEAQ. V lost 3 bases and J lost 11; bases outside the gene matches: 6. The CDR3 is made up of 12 amino acids. Expressed TCRB transcripts got sequenced, as all isolated RNA was reverse transcribed. Clones were read by immunoSEQ multiplex PCR, and TCRdb kept only the in-frame ones, dropping some. The sample holds 300,000 to 450,000 clones; 9.6% are singletons and the top ten take about 0.6%. Study results and caveats: HLA influence on TCRB rearrangement stayed unresolved here. The study found moderately but significantly shorter TCRB CDR3s in all four CD4+ subsets of Type 1 diabetes patients.

Sequencing input: central memory CD4+ T cells from blood. This TCR derives from a man aged 25-45 years with type 1 diabetes. V gene TRBV7-8 combines with J gene TRBJ1-2; 7 nucleotides line up with TRBD1. CDR3 DNA sequence: TGTGCCAGCAGCTTCAACAGGGGAGGTTACACCTTC. Its protein product is CASSFNRGGYTF.